The clone carrying this TCR beta chain has just one count. V lost 5 bases and J lost 0, with 32 bases in between. The germline CDR1 and CDR2 sequences are MNHEY and SMNVEV (reference sequence). The CDR3 covers 22 residues. Profiled with immunoSEQ multiplex PCR; TCRdb holds only in-frame clones, not every one. The table records about 120,000 clones, around 68% of them present only once. This sample stems from a study of shared clonotypes between healthy human individuals. The chain carries TRBV27 and TRBJ1-3; D call uncertain. This receptor was obtained from a woman aged 30 to 39 in good health. The sequenced sample consisted of memory CD8+ T cells sorted from blood. As for subset: CD45RO+ cells pooled with CCR7-negative TemRA cells. CDR3 residues: CASSLNLRTINGMGHSGNTIYF. Here the CDR3 DNA reads TGTGCCAGCAGTCTCAACCTTCGGACCATTAATGGGATGGGCCACTCTGGAAACACCATATATTTT.